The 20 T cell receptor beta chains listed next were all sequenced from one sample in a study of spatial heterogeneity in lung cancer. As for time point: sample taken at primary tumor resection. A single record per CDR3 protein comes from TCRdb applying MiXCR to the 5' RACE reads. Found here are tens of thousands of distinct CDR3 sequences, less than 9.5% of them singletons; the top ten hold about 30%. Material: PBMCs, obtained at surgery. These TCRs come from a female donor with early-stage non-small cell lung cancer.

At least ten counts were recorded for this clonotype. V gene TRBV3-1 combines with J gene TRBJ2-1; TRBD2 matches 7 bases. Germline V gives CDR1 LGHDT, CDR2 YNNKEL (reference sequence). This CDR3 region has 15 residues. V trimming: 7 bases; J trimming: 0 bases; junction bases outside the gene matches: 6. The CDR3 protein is CASTLSGFSYNEQFF. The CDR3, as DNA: TGTGCCAGCACCCTTAGCGGGTTCTCCTACAATGAGCAGTTCTTC.

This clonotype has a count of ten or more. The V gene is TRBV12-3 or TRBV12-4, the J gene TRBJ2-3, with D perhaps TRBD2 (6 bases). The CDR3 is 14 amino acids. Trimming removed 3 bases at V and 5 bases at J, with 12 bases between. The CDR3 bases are TGTGCCAGCAGTTTTACTAGCAAGCTAGATACGCAGTATTTT. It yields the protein CASSFTSKLDTQYF.

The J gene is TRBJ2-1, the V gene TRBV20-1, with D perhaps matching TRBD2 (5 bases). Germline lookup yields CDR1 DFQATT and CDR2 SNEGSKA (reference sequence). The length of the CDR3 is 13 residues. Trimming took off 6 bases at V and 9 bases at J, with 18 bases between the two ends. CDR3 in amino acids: CSALQSTNSEQFF. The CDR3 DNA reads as TGCAGTGCCCTGCAGTCGACTAATAGTGAGCAGTTCTTC.

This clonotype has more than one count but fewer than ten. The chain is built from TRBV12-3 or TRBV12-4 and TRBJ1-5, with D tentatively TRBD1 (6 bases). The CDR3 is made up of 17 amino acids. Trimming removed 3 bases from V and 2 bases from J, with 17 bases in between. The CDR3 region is CASSFGGWGLGNQPQHF. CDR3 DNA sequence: TGTGCCAGCAGTTTCGGAGGGTGGGGGCTCGGCAATCAGCCCCAGCATTTT.

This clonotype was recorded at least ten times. The DNA of the CDR3 is TGTGCCAGCAGCCAAGGGACTACTAGACAGTACTTC. Translated: CASSQGTTRQYF. The genes are TRBV3-1 and TRBJ2-7; TRBD2 might be the D (6 bases). The V gene's germline CDR1 is LGHDT and CDR2 YNNKEL (reference sequence). Trimming removed 1 base at V and 10 bases at J, with 11 bases between. The CDR3 runs to 12 residues.

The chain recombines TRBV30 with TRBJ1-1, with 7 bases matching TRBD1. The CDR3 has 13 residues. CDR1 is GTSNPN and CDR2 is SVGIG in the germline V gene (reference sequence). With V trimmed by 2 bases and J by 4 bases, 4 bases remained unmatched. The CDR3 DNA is TGTGCCTGGAGTTCATCAGGGGGCACTGAAGCTTTCTTT. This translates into CAWSSSGGTEAFF.

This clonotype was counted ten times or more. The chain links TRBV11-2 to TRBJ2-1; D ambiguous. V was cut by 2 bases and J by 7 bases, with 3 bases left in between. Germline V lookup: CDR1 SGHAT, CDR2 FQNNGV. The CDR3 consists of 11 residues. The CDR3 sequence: CASSLWNEQFF. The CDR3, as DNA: TGTGCCAGCAGCTTATGGAATGAGCAGTTCTTC.

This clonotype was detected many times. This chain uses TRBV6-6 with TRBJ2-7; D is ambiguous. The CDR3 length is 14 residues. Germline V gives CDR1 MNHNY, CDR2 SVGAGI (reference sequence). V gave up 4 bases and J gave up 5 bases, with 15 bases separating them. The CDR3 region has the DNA TGTGCCAGCAGTTCCGAACGTTCTTGGGACGAGCAGTACTTC. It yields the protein CASSSERSWDEQYF.

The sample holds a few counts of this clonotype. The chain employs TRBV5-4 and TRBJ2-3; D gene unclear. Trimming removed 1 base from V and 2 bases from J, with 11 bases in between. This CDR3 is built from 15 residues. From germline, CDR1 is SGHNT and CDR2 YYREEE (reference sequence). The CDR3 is CASSLSVLSTDTQYF. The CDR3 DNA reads TGTGCCAGCAGCTTGTCGGTACTCTCCACAGATACGCAGTATTTT.

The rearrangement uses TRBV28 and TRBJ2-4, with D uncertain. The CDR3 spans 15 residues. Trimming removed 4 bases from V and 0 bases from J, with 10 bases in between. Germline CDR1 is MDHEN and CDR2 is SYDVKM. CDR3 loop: CASSSAFLAKNIQYF. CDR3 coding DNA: TGTGCCAGCAGTTCAGCGTTTCTAGCCAAAAACATTCAGTACTTC.

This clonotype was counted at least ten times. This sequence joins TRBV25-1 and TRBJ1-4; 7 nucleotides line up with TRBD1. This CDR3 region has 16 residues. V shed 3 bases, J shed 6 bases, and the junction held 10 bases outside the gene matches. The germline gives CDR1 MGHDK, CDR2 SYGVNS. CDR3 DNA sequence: TGTGCCAGCAGTGACTATTTCTCCGGGACAGATGAAAAACTGTTTTTT. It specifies CASSDYFSGTDEKLFF.

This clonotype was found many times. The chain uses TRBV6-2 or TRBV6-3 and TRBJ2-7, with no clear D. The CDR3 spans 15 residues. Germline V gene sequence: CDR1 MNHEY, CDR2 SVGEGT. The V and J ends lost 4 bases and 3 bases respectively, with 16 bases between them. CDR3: CASSLTLEFFYEQYF. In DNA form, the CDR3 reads TGTGCCAGCAGTTTAACACTCGAGTTTTTCTACGAGCAGTACTTC.

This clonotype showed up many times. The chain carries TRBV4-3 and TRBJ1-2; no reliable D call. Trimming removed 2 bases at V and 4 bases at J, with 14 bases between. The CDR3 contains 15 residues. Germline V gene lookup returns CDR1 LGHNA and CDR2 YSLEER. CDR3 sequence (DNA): TGCGCCAGCAGCCAATCAGCCCCCATCGGCTATGGCTACACCTTC. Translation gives CASSQSAPIGYGYTF.

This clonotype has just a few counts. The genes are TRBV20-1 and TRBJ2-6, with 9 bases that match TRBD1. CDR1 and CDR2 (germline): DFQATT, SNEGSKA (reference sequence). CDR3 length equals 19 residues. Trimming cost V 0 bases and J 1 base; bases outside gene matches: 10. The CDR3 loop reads CSARDRGQGPTSGANVLTF. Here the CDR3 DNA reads TGCAGTGCTAGAGATCGAGGACAGGGGCCGACGTCTGGGGCCAACGTCCTGACTTTC.

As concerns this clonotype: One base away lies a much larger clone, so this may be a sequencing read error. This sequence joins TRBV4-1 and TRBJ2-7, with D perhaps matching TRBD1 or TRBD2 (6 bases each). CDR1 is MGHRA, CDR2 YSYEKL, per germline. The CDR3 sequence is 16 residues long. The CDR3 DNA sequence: TGCACCAGCAGCCATAGGGGGACTCGGGGCTCCTACGAGCAGTACTTC. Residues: CTSSHRGTRGSYEQYF.

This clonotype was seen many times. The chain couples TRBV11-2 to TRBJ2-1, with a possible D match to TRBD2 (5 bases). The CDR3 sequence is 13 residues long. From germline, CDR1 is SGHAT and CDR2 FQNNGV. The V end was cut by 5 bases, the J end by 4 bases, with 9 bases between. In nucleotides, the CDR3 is TGTGCCAGCAGCCCGGGGTATTACAATGAGCAGTTCTTC. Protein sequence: CASSPGYYNEQFF.

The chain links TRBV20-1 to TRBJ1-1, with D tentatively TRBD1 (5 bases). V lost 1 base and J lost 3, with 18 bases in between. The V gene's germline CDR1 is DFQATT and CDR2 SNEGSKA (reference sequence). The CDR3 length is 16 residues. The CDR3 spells CSARAPRAGLDTEAFF. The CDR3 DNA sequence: TGCAGTGCTAGAGCTCCCCGGGCAGGGTTGGACACTGAAGCTTTCTTT.

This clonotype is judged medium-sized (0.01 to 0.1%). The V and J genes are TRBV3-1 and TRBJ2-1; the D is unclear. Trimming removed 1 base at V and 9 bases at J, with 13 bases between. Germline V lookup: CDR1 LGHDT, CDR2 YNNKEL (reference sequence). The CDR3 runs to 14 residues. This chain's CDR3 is CASSQVLGSGEQFF. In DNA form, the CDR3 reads TGTGCCAGCAGCCAAGTTCTGGGGTCCGGTGAGCAGTTCTTC.

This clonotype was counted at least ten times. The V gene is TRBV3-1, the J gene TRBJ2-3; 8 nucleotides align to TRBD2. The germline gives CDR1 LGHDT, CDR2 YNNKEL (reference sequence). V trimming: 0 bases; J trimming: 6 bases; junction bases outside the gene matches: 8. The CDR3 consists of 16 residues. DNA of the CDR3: TGTGCCAGCAGCCAAGATTCCGGGACTAGGTCCGATACGCAGTATTTT. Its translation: CASSQDSGTRSDTQYF.

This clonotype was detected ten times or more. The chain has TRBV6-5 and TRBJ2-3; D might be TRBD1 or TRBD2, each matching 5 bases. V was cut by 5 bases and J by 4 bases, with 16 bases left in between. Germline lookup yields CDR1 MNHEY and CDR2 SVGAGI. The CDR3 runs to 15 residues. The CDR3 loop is CASSTGTNFADTQYF. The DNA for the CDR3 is TGTGCCAGCAGTACTGGGACGAATTTTGCAGATACGCAGTATTTT.